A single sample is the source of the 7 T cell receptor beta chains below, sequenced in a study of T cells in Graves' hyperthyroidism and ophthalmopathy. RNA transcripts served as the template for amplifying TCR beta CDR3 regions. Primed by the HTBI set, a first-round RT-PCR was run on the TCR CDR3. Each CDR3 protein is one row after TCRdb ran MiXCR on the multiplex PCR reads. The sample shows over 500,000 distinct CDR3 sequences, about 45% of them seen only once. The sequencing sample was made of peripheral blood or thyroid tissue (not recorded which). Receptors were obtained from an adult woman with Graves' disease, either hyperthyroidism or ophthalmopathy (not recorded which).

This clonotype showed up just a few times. The CDR3: CAIGRTSGVYEQYF. As DNA, the CDR3 is TGCGCCATCGGGCGGACTAGCGGGGTTTACGAGCAGTACTTC. V usage is TRBV10-2 and J usage is TRBJ2-7; TRBD2 matches at 12 bases. Germline loops: CDR1 WSHSY, CDR2 SAAADI. The CDR3 is 14 residues long. After removal of 10 bases from V and 4 bases from J, the junction contained 8 bases not matched to a gene.

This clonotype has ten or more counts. The DNA of the CDR3 is TGCAGTGCACCCCGACAGGTTCGCGACACTGAAGCTTTCTTT. This encodes CSAPRQVRDTEAFF. The V and J genes are TRBV20-1 and TRBJ1-1; tentative D call: TRBD1 (6 bases). With 6 bases removed from V and 3 bases from J, the gap between germline ends came to 17 bases. The CDR3 covers 14 residues. Per germline, CDR1 DFQATT and CDR2 SNEGSKA (reference sequence).

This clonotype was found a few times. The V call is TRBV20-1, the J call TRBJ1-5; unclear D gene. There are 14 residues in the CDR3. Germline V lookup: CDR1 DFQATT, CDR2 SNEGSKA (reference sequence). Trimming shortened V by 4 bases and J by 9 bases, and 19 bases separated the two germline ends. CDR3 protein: CSAKGPRHLGPQHF. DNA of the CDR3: TGCAGTGCTAAAGGCCCCCGCCACTTAGGGCCCCAGCATTTT.

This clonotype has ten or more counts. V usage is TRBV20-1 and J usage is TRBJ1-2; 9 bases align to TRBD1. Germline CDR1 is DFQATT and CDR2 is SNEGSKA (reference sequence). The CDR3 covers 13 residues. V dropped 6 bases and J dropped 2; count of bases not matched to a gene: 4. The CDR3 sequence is CSASGQGNYGYTF. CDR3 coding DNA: TGCAGTGCATCGGGACAGGGAAACTATGGCTACACCTTC.

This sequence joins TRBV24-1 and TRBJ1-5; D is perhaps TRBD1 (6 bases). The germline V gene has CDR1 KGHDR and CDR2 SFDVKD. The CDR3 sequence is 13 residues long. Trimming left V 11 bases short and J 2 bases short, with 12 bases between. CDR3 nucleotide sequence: TGTGCCATCTCACAGGGAGGCAATCAGCCCCAGCATTTT. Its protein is CAISQGGNQPQHF.

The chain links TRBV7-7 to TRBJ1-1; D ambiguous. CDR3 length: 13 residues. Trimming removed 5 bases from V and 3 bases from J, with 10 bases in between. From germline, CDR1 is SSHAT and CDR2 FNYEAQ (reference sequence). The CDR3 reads CASSKKRDTEAFF. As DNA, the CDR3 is TGTGCCAGCAGCAAAAAGAGAGACACTGAAGCTTTCTTT.

For the CDR3, the DNA is TGTGCCTGGAGTGTCGACCTTCGGGGGGGTGAAGCTTTCTTT. It encodes CAWSVDLRGGEAFF. This sequence joins TRBV30 and TRBJ1-1; the D gene is possibly TRBD1 (5 bases). This CDR3 has 14 residues. Looked up from germline, CDR1 is GTSNPN and CDR2 is SVGIG (reference sequence). Trimming shortened V by 0 bases and J by 7 bases, and 15 bases separated the two germline ends.